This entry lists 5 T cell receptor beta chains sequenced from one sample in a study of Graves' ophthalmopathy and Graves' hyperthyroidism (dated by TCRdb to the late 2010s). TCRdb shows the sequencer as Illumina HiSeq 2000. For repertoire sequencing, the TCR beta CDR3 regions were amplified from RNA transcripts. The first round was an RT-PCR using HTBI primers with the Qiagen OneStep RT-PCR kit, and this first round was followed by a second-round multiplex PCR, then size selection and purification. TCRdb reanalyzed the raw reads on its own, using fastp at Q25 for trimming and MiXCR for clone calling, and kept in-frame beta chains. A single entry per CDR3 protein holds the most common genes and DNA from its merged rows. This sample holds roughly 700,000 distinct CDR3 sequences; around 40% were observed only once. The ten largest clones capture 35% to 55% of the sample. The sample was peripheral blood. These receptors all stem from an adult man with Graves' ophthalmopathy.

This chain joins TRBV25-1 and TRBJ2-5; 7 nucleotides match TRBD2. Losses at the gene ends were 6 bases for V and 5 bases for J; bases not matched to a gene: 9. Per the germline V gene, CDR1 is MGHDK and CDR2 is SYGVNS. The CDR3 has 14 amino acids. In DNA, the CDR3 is TGTGCCAGCAGAAGTCGCGCCGGGGGGGAGACCCAGTACTTC. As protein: CASRSRAGGETQYF.

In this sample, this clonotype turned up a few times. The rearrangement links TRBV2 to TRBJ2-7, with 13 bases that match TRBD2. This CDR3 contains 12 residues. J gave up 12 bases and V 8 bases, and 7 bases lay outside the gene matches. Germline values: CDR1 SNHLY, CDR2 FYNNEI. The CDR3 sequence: CASPGLAGSWYF. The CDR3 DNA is TGTGCCAGCCCGGGACTAGCGGGGTCCTGGTACTTC.

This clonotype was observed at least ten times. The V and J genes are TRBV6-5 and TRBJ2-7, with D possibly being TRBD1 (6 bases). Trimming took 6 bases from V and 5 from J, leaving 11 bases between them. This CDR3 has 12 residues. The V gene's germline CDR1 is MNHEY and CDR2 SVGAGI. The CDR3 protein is CASRNRVHEQYF. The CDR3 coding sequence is TGTGCCAGCAGAAACAGGGTCCACGAGCAGTACTTC.

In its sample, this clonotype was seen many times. The CDR3 is CASSPNRQGIAFF. The CDR3, as DNA: TGTGCCAGCAGTCCTAATCGACAGGGGATAGCTTTCTTT. The chain has TRBV6-4 and TRBJ1-1; TRBD1 agrees at 8 bases. V lost 5 bases to trimming and J lost 10 bases; unmatched junction nucleotides: 9. The CDR3 is made up of 13 amino acids. Germline V gives CDR1 MRHNA, CDR2 SNTAGT.

The CDR3 protein is CASSYDRDYYGYTF. The DNA of the CDR3 is TGTGCCAGCAGCTACGACAGGGATTACTATGGCTACACCTTC. This chain joins TRBV7-9 and TRBJ1-2; TRBD1 matches 7 bases. CDR3 length equals 14 residues. CDR1 and CDR2 from the germline V gene are SEHNR and FQNEAQ (reference sequence). V lost 4 bases and J lost 3; bases outside the gene matches: 5. Filled out from reference TRBV7-9 and TRBJ1-2, the complete variable domain reads DTGVSQNPRHKITKRGQNVTFRCDPISEHNRLYWYRQTLGQGPEFLTYFQNEAQLEKSRLLSDRFSAERPKGSFSTLEIQRTEQGDSAMYLCASSYDRDYYGYTFGSGTRLTVV.